Below, 20 T cell receptor beta chains from the same sample are listed, as sequenced in a study of CD8 T cells in Susac syndrome. cDNA came from about 0.5 to 1 ug RNA primed by random hexamers. From the immunoSEQ multiplex PCR reads, TCRdb called clonotypes with MiXCR, one entry per CDR3 protein. The sample yields nearly 200,000 distinct CDR3 sequences, roughly 96% seen once. Material for sequencing was CD4+ T cells from PBMCs. Receptors originate from a human donor with multiple sclerosis.

This clonotype was seen once. The rearrangement uses TRBV29-1 and TRBJ2-1; no firm D call. CDR3 length: 10 amino acids. Germline CDR1 reads SQVTM; CDR2 reads ANQGSEA. With 1 base removed from V and 8 bases from J, the gap between germline ends came to 3 bases. CDR3 protein: CSVEVHEQFF. CDR3 DNA: TGCAGCGTTGAAGTACATGAGCAGTTCTTC.

The CDR3 protein is CASDSNQPQHF. CDR3 nucleotide sequence: TGTGCCAGCGATAGCAATCAGCCCCAGCATTTT. This chain uses TRBV14 with TRBJ1-5, with no clear D. From germline, CDR1 is SGHDN and CDR2 FVKESK. The CDR3 extends over 11 amino acids. V lost 8 bases, J lost 0 bases, and 2 bases lay in between.

The chain is built from TRBV2 and TRBJ2-5; 10 bases agree with TRBD1. This CDR3 has 14 amino acids. In germline, CDR1 is SNHLY, CDR2 FYNNEI. The V gene end was trimmed by 3 bases and the J gene end by 5 bases; junction bases not matched to a gene: 3. The CDR3 loop reads CASSEDRGVETQYF. In DNA, the CDR3 is TGTGCCAGCAGTGAGGACAGGGGGGTTGAGACCCAGTACTTC.

The V and J genes are TRBV29-1 and TRBJ1-2; D might be TRBD1 (5 bases). This CDR3 contains 11 residues. Germline CDR1 reads SQVTM; CDR2 reads ANQGSEA. V was trimmed by 7 bases and J by 11 bases, leaving 17 bases between them. This CDR3 reads CSAGDLRAYTF. The CDR3 nucleotides read TGCAGCGCGGGGGACCTTCGGGCATACACCTTC.

V usage is TRBV4-1 and J usage is TRBJ1-2, with unresolved D. V shed 1 base and J shed 5 bases, with 11 bases lying between them. Germline V lookup: CDR1 MGHRA, CDR2 YSYEKL. The CDR3 totals 14 residues. CDR3 sequence: CASSQVTDVYGYTF. The DNA for the CDR3 is TGCGCCAGCAGCCAAGTCACCGATGTTTATGGCTACACCTTC.

The chain is built from TRBV20-1 and TRBJ2-5; possible D gene TRBD2, 6 bases. V was clipped by 3 bases and J by 4 bases, with 18 bases between them. CDR3 size: 15 residues. Germline V lookup: CDR1 DFQATT, CDR2 SNEGSKA (reference sequence). CDR3: CSASIRTTWGETQYF. The DNA for the CDR3 is TGCAGTGCTAGTATCAGGACTACCTGGGGAGAGACCCAGTACTTC.

The chain carries TRBV30 and TRBJ1-2, with no clear D. The CDR3 length is 13 residues. The germline V gene encodes CDR1 GTSNPN and CDR2 SVGIG (reference sequence). CDR3 nucleotides: TGTGCGTTCCGAGGGAGCTCTAGGTATGGCTACACCTTC. Residues: CAFRGSSRYGYTF.

The CDR3 sequence: CASSQDSLNTEAFF. The DNA of the CDR3 is TGCGCCAGCAGCCAGGACAGCCTGAACACTGAAGCTTTCTTT. This chain connects TRBV5-1 to TRBJ1-1, with a weak D call TRBD1 (6 bases). The CDR3 consists of 14 residues. Germline assignment: CDR1 SGHRS and CDR2 YFSETQ. Trimming left V 4 bases short and J 0 bases short, with 10 bases between.

The gene calls are TRBV5-1 and TRBJ2-2; 10 bases agree with TRBD2. CDR3 length: 17 amino acids. CDR1 and CDR2 (germline): SGHRS, YFSETQ. Trimming cost V 5 bases and J 0 bases; bases outside gene matches: 7. The CDR3 DNA reads as TGCGCCAGCAGTCCTCTAGCGGGGGCCTCGAACACCGGGGAGCTGTTTTTT. This translates into CASSPLAGASNTGELFF. Combining the CDR3 with reference TRBV5-1 and TRBJ2-2 gives the whole variable domain KAGVTQTPRYLIKTRGQQVTLSCSPISGHRSVSWYQQTPGQGLQFLFEYFSETQRNKGNFPGRFSGRQFSNSRSEMNVSTLELGDSALYLCASSPLAGASNTGELFFGEGSRLTVL.

The chain couples TRBV20-1 to TRBJ2-1; 9 bases line up with TRBD2. The CDR3 consists of 16 residues. The germline V gene encodes CDR1 DFQATT and CDR2 SNEGSKA (reference sequence). J was trimmed by 7 bases and V by 3 bases; bases with no gene match: 13. CDR3 amino acids: CSASPTGHAGGNEQFF. In nucleotides, the CDR3 is TGCAGTGCTAGTCCTACGGGGCATGCGGGAGGGAATGAGCAGTTCTTC.

This clonotype was observed once. The chain has TRBV30 and TRBJ1-6; TRBD1 matches 7 bases. CDR3 length equals 19 residues. V was clipped by 1 base and J by 4 bases; unmatched bases: 16. CDR1 and CDR2 from the germline V gene are GTSNPN and SVGIG (reference sequence). CDR3 DNA sequence: TGTGCCTGGAGTGCCCGGCACAGGGGCCAAGCTAGGTATAATTCACCCCTCCACTTT. It encodes CAWSARHRGQARYNSPLHF.

About this clonotype itself: At one of its ends the junction is not consistent with the germline gene, which may arise from a read error. V is TRBV3-1 and J is TRBJ2-4; D possibly matches TRBD1 or TRBD2 (7 bases each). Germline V gene lookup returns CDR1 LGHDT and CDR2 YNNKEL (reference sequence). CDR3 length: 16 amino acids. The CDR3 DNA is TGTGCCAGCACCCAAAGCGGGGACAGAAATAAGGACATTCAGTACTTC. Protein: CASTQSGDRNKDIQYF.

This clonotype was picked up one time. The rearrangement uses TRBV6-1 and TRBJ1-2; 9 positions match TRBD1. CDR3 size: 13 residues. The V and J ends lost 6 bases and 7 bases, in that order; junction bases with no gene match: 6. CDR1 and CDR2 (germline): MNHNS, SASEGT. CDR3 amino acids: CASRDRDRAGYTF. Written as DNA, the CDR3 is TGTGCCAGCAGAGACCGGGACAGGGCTGGCTACACCTTC.

The V and J genes are TRBV24-1 and TRBJ2-1; possibly TRBD1 for D (6 bases). Per the germline V gene, CDR1 is KGHDR and CDR2 is SFDVKD. This CDR3 is 15 amino acids long. The germline V and J ends were trimmed by 4 bases and 6 bases, with 15 bases remaining between them. CDR3 sequence (DNA): TGTGCCACCAGTGACTATACCGGGACACTCAATGAGCAGTTCTTC. Translation gives CATSDYTGTLNEQFF.

The chain uses TRBV30 and TRBJ2-1, with 7 nucleotides matching TRBD2. V shed 2 bases, J shed 0 bases, and the junction held 16 bases outside the gene matches. Germline CDR1 is GTSNPN and CDR2 is SVGIG (reference sequence). This CDR3 has 19 amino acids. CDR3 sequence: CAWSNDGAGPLSSYNEQFF. In nucleotides, the CDR3 is TGTGCCTGGAGTAATGACGGAGCGGGACCACTAAGCTCCTACAATGAGCAGTTCTTC.

The gene calls are TRBV3-1 and TRBJ2-4, with D tentatively TRBD2 (6 bases). CDR1 is LGHDT and CDR2 is YNNKEL in the germline V gene (reference sequence). The CDR3 has 13 amino acids. V was pared by 4 bases and J by 8 bases, with 12 bases between. The CDR3 DNA reads as TGTGCCAGCAGCCGGGCCGAGCGGGACATTCAGTACTTC. Encoded protein: CASSRAERDIQYF.

This clonotype came up once. The rearrangement joins TRBV20-1 to TRBJ1-5; D gene ambiguous. In germline, CDR1 is DFQATT, CDR2 SNEGSKA (reference sequence). CDR3 length equals 15 residues. Trimming removed 1 base from V and 0 bases from J, with 10 bases in between. DNA for the CDR3: TGCAGTGCTAGAGTAACACCTTATAGCAATCAGCCCCAGCATTTT. It yields the protein CSARVTPYSNQPQHF.

This clonotype was found once. V usage is TRBV27 and J usage is TRBJ2-3; TRBD2 might be the D (5 bases). The V gene's germline CDR1 is MNHEY and CDR2 SMNVEV (reference sequence). Trimming removed 0 bases from V and 6 bases from J, with 13 bases in between. The CDR3 runs to 15 residues. The CDR3 bases are TGTGCCAGCAGTTTATCGGTCCGGAGGTGGGATACGCAGTATTTT. Amino acids: CASSLSVRRWDTQYF.

The chain carries TRBV29-1 and TRBJ2-1; D gene ambiguous. Deletions cut 7 bases from V and 10 bases from J, with 14 bases between. CDR1 is SQVTM, CDR2 ANQGSEA, per germline. The length of the CDR3 is 11 residues. CDR3 in DNA: TGCAGCGGAGACCTATTTCCCGAGCAGTTCTTC. This codes for CSGDLFPEQFF.

V and J are TRBV12-3 or TRBV12-4 and TRBJ1-1; unclear D gene. The CDR3 sequence is 13 residues long. Trimming cost V 5 bases and J 4 bases, with 11 bases left between them. The DNA for the CDR3 is TGTGCCAGCAGTCTGACGGATGGCACTGAAGCTTTCTTT. Translated, it gives CASSLTDGTEAFF.